This TCR beta chain was retrieved from a study of human T cells and chemical hapten exposure. Findings and caveats of the study: Clustering by CDR3 similarity yielded significantly more large clusters from expanded TCRs than controls. Unchanged with DPC sensitization were TCRs above 1 in 1000 frequency.

The germline CDR1 and CDR2 sequences are DFQATT and SNEGSKA (reference sequence). This CDR3 is built from 16 residues. Unmatched junction bases numbered 6, after V lost 0 bases and J lost 0 bases. Original data processing: Sample TCR totals centred on a median of around 100,000, ranging about 20,000 to 700,000. Each CDR3 protein is one row after TCRdb ran MiXCR on the RACE reads. The V and J calls were not made by the authors but by TCRdb's processing. There are some 89,000 distinct CDR3 sequences in the sample; roughly 27% occur only once, and about 9.4% lies in the top ten. This clonotype came up a few times. Antigen: not known. Time point defined: patch test 3, about 24 weeks after DPC sensitization. The treatment here: therapeutic diphenylcyclopropenone sensitization with weekly scalp DPC. People who gave samples had alopecia, were 18 to 70 years old, and were suitable for DPC.

The chain couples TRBV20-1 to TRBJ2-7, with TRBD2 identical over 9 bases. The receptor was isolated from a man aged 35 to 55 with alopecia areata. Some clones in this sample may be carry-over from other donors' samples. The sequencing used whole blood, collected in connection with sensitization to the hapten diphenylcyclopropenone (DPC). The CDR3 region has the DNA TGCAGTGCTAGAGATTGGACTAGCGCCAACTCCTACGAGCAGTACTTC. Translating gives CSARDWTSANSYEQYF.